The subject of this entry is one T cell receptor beta chain. This specimen comes from a study of patients and donors after allogeneic stem cell transplantation. V trimming: 5 bases; J trimming: 5 bases; junction bases outside the gene matches: 11. Germline loops: CDR1 MNHEY, CDR2 SVGEGT. This CDR3 region has 17 residues. TCRdb ran MiXCR on the RT-PCR reads and lists one entry per CDR3 protein. The sample comprises some 880,000 distinct CDR3 sequences, more than 15% of which are singletons, and around 5.5% rests with the top ten. This clonotype originated in a human donor who was either an allogeneic HSCT recipient or a stem cell or donor lymphocyte infusion donor (not recorded which). It is not recorded whose cells these are; they may come from a transplant donor. The genes are TRBV6-2 or TRBV6-3 and TRBJ1-6; 8 bases map to TRBD1. The sequencing input was blood, either unsorted or a sorted T cell fraction (not recorded which). The CDR3 bases are TGTGCCAGCAGTAACCGGGACAGGCCAATGCATAATTCACCCCTCCACTTT. It translates to CASSNRDRPMHNSPLHF.